This T cell receptor beta chain was captured in a study of cytotoxic CD8 clonotypes in ibrutinib-treated CLL. Whole-study findings and limits: Relative to age-matched healthy donors, clonality at baseline was higher, and it tracked circulating CD8+ T-cell counts.

Cryopreserved PBMCs were the source of approximately 2 micrograms of genomic DNA, which went to TCR beta libraries. As regards this clone: The antigen is undetermined.

V lost 1 base and J lost 7; bases outside the gene matches: 8. The V gene's germline CDR1 is SEHNR and CDR2 FQNEAQ (reference sequence). This CDR3 spans 17 amino acids. The repertoire was sequenced with immunoSEQ multiplex PCR; TCRdb's copy has only in-frame clones and lacks some. This table holds approximately 24,000 clones, 55% to 70% found once. This chain joins TRBV7-9 and TRBJ2-1; 12 positions match TRBD2. This material consisted of PBMCs, taken at disease progression, from a patient treated with ibrutinib. The TCR sequence derives from a human donor with chronic lymphocytic leukemia. The CDR3 DNA is TGTGCCAGCAGCTTAGTTGTTCGGCTAGCGGGGGGGAATGAGCAGTTCTTC. Amino acid sequence: CASSLVVRLAGGNEQFF.